One and the same sample provided the 19 T cell receptor beta chains below, sequenced in a study of blood T cell repertoires in COVID-19. TCRdb's table, derived via immunoSEQ multiplex PCR, lists solely in-frame clones and lacks some. The sample has approximately 170,000 clones; approximately 89% are singletons. Specimen: PBMCs or T cells enriched from blood (not recorded which). These receptors were collected from a woman younger than 30 who had recovered from COVID-19.

This sequence joins TRBV9 and TRBJ2-5, with D maybe TRBD1 (7 bases). Germline CDR1 reads SGDLS; CDR2 reads YYNGEE. V lost 0 bases to trimming and J lost 4 bases, with 19 bases between them. The CDR3 has 17 residues. The CDR3 reads CASSVEGGQRVGETQYF. As DNA, the CDR3 is TGTGCCAGCAGCGTAGAGGGGGGACAGAGGGTAGGAGAGACCCAGTACTTC.

The chain carries TRBV5-8 and TRBJ2-3, with D possibly TRBD2 on 5 matching bases. In germline, CDR1 is SGHTS, CDR2 YDEGEE. The CDR3 runs to 13 residues. With 7 bases removed from V and 1 base from J, the gap between germline ends came to 10 bases. CDR3 bases: TGTGCCAGCCGCCTCGGGGGCACAGATACGCAGTATTTT. It is translated as CASRLGGTDTQYF.

The chain uses TRBV29-1 and TRBJ2-2; no clear D. Germline V gene data show CDR1 as SQVTM and CDR2 as ANQGSEA. V dropped 1 base and J dropped 1 base, with 4 bases sitting between them. CDR3 length: 13 amino acids. The chain's CDR3 is CSVEAGNTGELFF. Here the CDR3 DNA reads TGCAGCGTTGAAGCGGGGAACACCGGGGAGCTGTTTTTT.

The gene calls are TRBV7-2 and TRBJ1-4; 9 bases match TRBD1. V shed 4 bases, J shed 7 bases, and the junction held 7 bases outside the gene matches. The CDR3 is made up of 15 amino acids. Germline V gives CDR1 SGHTA, CDR2 FQGNSA. The CDR3 nucleotides read TGTGCCAGCAGCTCTCCACAGGGGGCGAGTGAAAAACTGTTTTTT. It translates to CASSSPQGASEKLFF.

The V call is TRBV27, the J call TRBJ2-7; D perhaps matches TRBD2 (5 bases). The CDR3 covers 13 residues. Germline CDR1 and CDR2: MNHEY and SMNVEV (reference sequence). V was pared by 7 bases and J by 0 bases, with 10 bases between. CDR3 nucleotides: TGTGCCAGCAAGTTGGGGAGCTCCTACGAGCAGTACTTC. It is translated as CASKLGSSYEQYF.

The V call is TRBV6-5, the J call TRBJ1-2; perhaps TRBD1 as D (5 bases). The germline V gene has CDR1 MNHEY and CDR2 SVGAGI. This CDR3 region has 15 residues. V was clipped by 9 bases and J by 0 bases, with 17 bases between them. The DNA of the CDR3 is TGTGCCAGAACGGGACGACCGGGAGCTAACTATGGCTACACCTTC. Its translation is CARTGRPGANYGYTF.

The chain has TRBV30 and TRBJ1-6, with no clear D. Germline V lookup: CDR1 GTSNPN, CDR2 SVGIG (reference sequence). The CDR3 extends over 13 amino acids. Trimming cost V 4 bases and J 7 bases, with 11 bases left between them. The CDR3 DNA follows: TGTGCCTGGACCCATTCCCTAAATTCACCCCTCCACTTT. It encodes CAWTHSLNSPLHF.

This chain uses TRBV7-9 with TRBJ2-7; D may be TRBD2 (5 bases). The CDR3 loop spans 13 amino acids. The germline gives CDR1 SEHNR, CDR2 FQNEAQ (reference sequence). Trimming removed 4 bases from V and 4 bases from J, with 11 bases in between. CDR3 residues: CASSSGSGYEQYF. The DNA for the CDR3 is TGTGCCAGCAGCTCGGGGTCGGGGTACGAGCAGTACTTC. Full variable domain (outside the CDR3, taken from reference TRBV7-9 and TRBJ2-7): DTGVSQNPRHKITKRGQNVTFRCDPISEHNRLYWYRQTLGQGPEFLTYFQNEAQLEKSRLLSDRFSAERPKGSFSTLEIQRTEQGDSAMYLCASSSGSGYEQYFGPGTRLTVT.

The chain combines TRBV7-9 with TRBJ1-3; TRBD1 aligns across 7 bases. Germline V gives CDR1 SEHNR, CDR2 FQNEAQ (reference sequence). The CDR3 runs 17 residues. With 1 base clipped from V and 3 bases from J, the junction kept 9 bases outside the gene matches. The CDR3, as DNA: TGTGCCAGCAGCTTAGTAAAGGCGGGGACAGTTGGAAACACCATATATTTT. Translating gives CASSLVKAGTVGNTIYF.

This clone appeared once. The chain recombines TRBV3-1 (or the pseudogene TRBV3-2) with TRBJ2-7; 9 bases line up with TRBD2. CDR1 and CDR2 from the germline V gene are LGHDT and YNNKEL (reference sequence). The CDR3 sequence is 14 residues long. V shed 3 bases, J shed 2 bases, and the junction held 2 bases outside the gene matches. The CDR3 bases are TGTGCCAGCAGCCAGTCTAGCGGGACCTACGAGCAGTACTTC. Protein product: CASSQSSGTYEQYF.

The chain is built from TRBV27 and TRBJ2-1; 12 nucleotides align to TRBD2. V shed 2 bases and J 5 bases; nucleotides not matched to a gene: 7. In germline, CDR1 is MNHEY, CDR2 SMNVEV (reference sequence). The CDR3 extends over 17 amino acids. The CDR3 here is CASSLMSSGRDNNEQFF. The CDR3 coding sequence is TGTGCCAGCAGTTTAATGTCTAGCGGGAGGGACAACAATGAGCAGTTCTTC.

The rearrangement links TRBV7-8 to TRBJ2-7, with 9 nucleotides matching TRBD2. J lost 3 bases, V lost 3 bases, and 12 bases had no gene match. The CDR3 extends over 17 amino acids. Germline assignment: CDR1 SGHVS and CDR2 FQNEAQ. The CDR3 nucleotides read TGTGCCAGCAGCTTGCCGGCCAGCGGGAGGTACCACTACGAGCAGTACTTC. It yields the protein CASSLPASGRYHYEQYF.

This chain connects TRBV11-3 to TRBJ1-1; D is unclear. Germline CDR1 reads SGHNT; CDR2 reads YENEEA. V lost 1 base to trimming and J lost 8 bases, with 8 bases between them. The CDR3 contains 12 residues. The CDR3 DNA reads as TGTGCCAGCAGCTTAGGAGAGGCGGAAGCTTTCTTT. The encoded protein is CASSLGEAEAFF.

The chain has TRBV4-3 and TRBJ2-1; 9 nucleotides agree with TRBD2. Losses at the gene ends were 1 base for V and 4 bases for J; bases not matched to a gene: 2. Germline lookup yields CDR1 LGHNA and CDR2 YSLEER. This CDR3 region has 15 residues. The CDR3: CASSQVLAGYNEQFF. The DNA of the CDR3 is TGCGCCAGCAGCCAAGTACTAGCGGGTTACAATGAGCAGTTCTTC.

The chain couples TRBV5-1 to TRBJ2-7; TRBD1 matches 7 bases. This CDR3 has 13 residues. Germline CDR1 and CDR2: SGHRS and YFSETQ. J was trimmed by 4 bases and V by 1 base; bases with no gene match: 2. The CDR3 protein is CASSLQQGYEQYF. In DNA, the CDR3 is TGCGCCAGCAGCTTGCAACAGGGGTACGAGCAGTACTTC.

The chain has TRBV6-5 and TRBJ1-1, with D maybe TRBD1 (5 bases). Trimming pared 2 bases from V and 13 bases from J, leaving 11 bases between. Per the germline V gene, CDR1 is MNHEY and CDR2 is SVGAGI. The CDR3 covers 11 residues. The CDR3 nucleotides read TGTGCCAGCAGTTACGGGGCGTTCGGTTTCTTT. Translation gives CASSYGAFGFF.

The chain uses TRBV5-7 and TRBJ1-2; D might be TRBD1 (5 bases). TRBV5-7 is an ORF, with its function uncertain. The CDR3 is 13 residues long. The V end was cut by 0 bases, the J end by 3 bases, with 6 bases between. CDR3 residues: CASSLGQYYGYTF. As DNA, the CDR3 is TGTGCCAGCAGCTTGGGACAGTACTATGGCTACACCTTC.

V is TRBV5-6 and J is TRBJ2-4; 10 nucleotides agree with TRBD2. The germline V gene encodes CDR1 SGHDT and CDR2 YYEEEE. This CDR3 contains 15 residues. J was trimmed by 3 bases and V by 2 bases; bases with no gene match: 2. CDR3 nucleotides: TGTGCCAGCAGCTTACTAGCGGGGTTCAAAAACATTCAGTACTTC. Amino acid sequence: CASSLLAGFKNIQYF.

This clone was found once. The CDR3 DNA sequence: TGTGCCAGCAGCCCGGACCCAGGGGACACCGGGGAGCTGTTTTTT. This translates into CASSPDPGDTGELFF. This sequence joins TRBV11-3 and TRBJ2-2; tentatively, D is TRBD1 (6 bases). Germline V gives CDR1 SGHNT, CDR2 YENEEA. The V end lost 5 bases, the J end lost 3 bases, and 13 bases lay between the germline ends. The CDR3 length is 15 residues.